The text below deals with one T cell receptor beta chain. What it binds is not known. The data were obtained in a study of PD-1 blockade in classical Hodgkin lymphoma. Study summary: Administration of nivolumab to patients was at 3 mg/kg intravenously every 2 weeks.

Method: immunoSEQ multiplex PCR; TCRdb's copy keeps in-frame clones and lacks some. In the table there are around 25,000 clones, approximately 80% of which are singletons. Brentuximab vedotin exposure varied, and every patient relapsed after autologous stem cell transplantation. Study-wide results and limits: Lower baseline TCR diversity was reported for newly diagnosed patients than for healthy donors. Similar baseline diversity was found in complete responders and newly diagnosed patients.

The sequencing here drew on peripheral blood mononuclear cells (PBMCs), taken at baseline. The TCR comes from a human donor with classical Hodgkin lymphoma.

CDR3 bases: TGCGCCAGCAGCCAAGAAGGTGGGGGGGGCGCGTCGGGCACTGAAGCTTTCTTT. Translating it yields CASSQEGGGGASGTEAFF. The V and J genes are TRBV4-3 and TRBJ1-1; possibly TRBD1 for D (6 bases). Trimming took 0 bases from V and 4 from J, leaving 21 bases between them. Germline CDR1 is LGHNA and CDR2 is YSLEER. CDR3 length: 18 amino acids.